What follows is one T cell receptor beta chain and its context. The same CDR3 arises from other DNA sequences in this sample as well. This entry belongs to a study of blood T cell repertoires in COVID-19. The ends were cut back, 2 bases at V and 2 bases at J, with 12 bases in the middle. The CDR3 sequence is 16 residues long. Germline-derived CDR1 and CDR2 are LNHDA and SQIVND (reference sequence). Clones were sequenced by immunoSEQ multiplex PCR, and TCRdb holds only the in-frame ones, with some missing. Among tens of thousands of clones listed, approximately 82% were seen once. V usage is TRBV19 and J usage is TRBJ2-2; D may be TRBD2 (6 bases). The clonotype comes from a middle-aged man with active COVID-19. The sample taken for sequencing was peripheral blood. CDR3 sequence (DNA): TGTGCCAGTAGTATACTCGGGAGCGCCAACACCGGGGAGCTGTTTTTT. Protein: CASSILGSANTGELFF.